This T cell receptor (beta chain) was sequenced during a study of T cells after yellow fever vaccination. CDR3 length: 13 amino acids. Deletions cut 4 bases from V and 2 bases from J, with 8 bases between. Germline loops: CDR1 KGHSH, CDR2 LQKENI. TCRdb re-called the 5' RACE reads with MiXCR, one entry per CDR3 protein. In the table there are more than 350,000 distinct CDR3 sequences, roughly 11% of which are singletons. This clonotype was detected a few times. This material consisted of PBMCs, taken on the day of the first yellow fever vaccination. The clonotype originates from a man between 18 and 35 years old who received the YFV17D yellow fever vaccine. J is TRBJ2-5 and V is TRBV18; no clear D. CDR3 protein: CASSRAEQETQYF. CDR3 DNA: TGTGCCAGCTCACGGGCAGAACAAGAGACCCAGTACTTC.